This T cell receptor beta chain was captured by sequencing in a study of tumor-infiltrating lymphocytes in primary liver carcinoma. On the study more broadly: Productive TCRbeta read counts per sample ran from roughly 3.5 to 7.1 million and were similar across tissue types.

Notes on this clonotype: What it binds is unknown.

Study-wide findings and caveats: Researchers found tumor-adjacent and tumor-blood pairs overlapped less than tumor region pairs.

Making TCR beta cDNA involved roughly 0.55 ug total RNA and a constant-region primer. Libraries for TCR beta were built through three nested multiplex PCR rounds, which together made up a slightly modified ARM-PCR procedure. With TRBV1-TRBV30 forward primers and a C-beta reverse primer, the first two PCR rounds were run for approximately 10 cycles each. MiXCR, run by TCRdb on the multiplex PCR reads, gives a single entry per CDR3 protein. This table has 150,000 to 200,000 distinct CDR3 sequences, about 60% appearing once. Both blood RNA, taken from unsorted whole blood, and germline DNA were extracted. Patients in the cohort were treatment-naive and living with chronic HBV infection. In germline, CDR1 is SQVTM, CDR2 ANQGSEA. CDR3 length equals 13 residues. V lost 6 bases to trimming and J lost 2 bases, with 13 bases between them.

The receptor's source is a man between 35 and 55 years old with primary liver carcinoma and hepatitis B virus infection. Sequences were obtained from peripheral blood. This rearrangement joins TRBV29-1 to TRBJ2-5, with D unclear. The CDR3 is CSVKRAAQETQYF. CDR3 bases: TGCAGCGTCAAACGGGCAGCTCAAGAGACCCAGTACTTC. The full variable domain, completed using reference TRBV29-1 and TRBJ2-5, is SAVISQKPSRDICQRGTSLTIQCQVDSQVTMMFWYRQQPGQSLTLIATANQGSEATYESGFVIDKFPISRPNLTFSTLTVSNMSPEDSSIYLCSVKRAAQETQYFGPGTRLLVL.